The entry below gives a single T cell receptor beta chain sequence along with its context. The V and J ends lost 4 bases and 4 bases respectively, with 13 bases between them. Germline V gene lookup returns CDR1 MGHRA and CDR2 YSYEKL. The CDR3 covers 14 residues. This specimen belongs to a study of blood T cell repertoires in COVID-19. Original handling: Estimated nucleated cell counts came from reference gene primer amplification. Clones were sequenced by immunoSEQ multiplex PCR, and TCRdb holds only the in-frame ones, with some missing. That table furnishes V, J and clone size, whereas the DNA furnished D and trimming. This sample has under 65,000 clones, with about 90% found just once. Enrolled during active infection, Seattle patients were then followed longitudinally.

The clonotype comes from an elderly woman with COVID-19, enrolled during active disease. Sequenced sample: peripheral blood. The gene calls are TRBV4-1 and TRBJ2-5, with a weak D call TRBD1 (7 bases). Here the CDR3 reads CASSLGTAGETQYF. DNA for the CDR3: TGCGCCAGCAGCCTAGGGACAGCGGGAGAGACCCAGTACTTC.